The clone carrying this T cell receptor beta chain has only a few counts. TCRdb re-called the RT-PCR reads through MiXCR, storing one row per CDR3 protein. This sample yields under 200,000 distinct CDR3 sequences, of which 10% to 15% are seen a single time; approximately 30% belongs to the top ten. This sample stems from a study of response to subunit inactivated influenza vaccine. This CDR3 is built from 14 residues. V was trimmed by 3 bases and J by 4 bases, leaving 11 bases between them. Germline-derived CDR1 and CDR2 are LNHDA and SQIVND (reference sequence). The data were also submitted as part of a second study, on T cells expressing NK-cell markers. That publication notes: Libraries used 5'RACE template switching adding universal primer site and UMIs. Sequencing of TCR beta repertoires drew on sorted CD3+CD56+NKG2C+, CD3+CD56+NKG2C- and CD3+CD56-NKG2C+ T cells. In several experiments, sorting was restricted to alpha-beta TCR T cells by an anti-gamma-delta TCR antibody. Once again these clonotypes came out on top in the CD3+CD56-NKG2C+ fraction of a few donors.

Sample: CD8+ T cells sorted from PBMCs, taken approximately 13 days after vaccination. This chain connects TRBV19 to TRBJ2-3; D is uncertain. This receptor was identified in a man aged 50 to 60 who received an inactivated influenza vaccine. The CDR3: CASSILASADTQYF. The CDR3 DNA reads TGTGCCAGTAGTATTCTGGCGTCCGCAGATACGCAGTATTTT.